This T cell receptor (beta chain) derives from a study of T cell repertoires in cytomegalovirus infection. Study context: Newly reported HLA-C-restricted and thoroughly characterized HLA-B-restricted CMV epitopes were employed. A matching HLA type, together with CMV infection, was signaled by public TCR beta signatures.

On this clonotype itself: What it binds is unknown.

TCRdb used MiXCR to reprocess the reads, holding one entry per CDR3 protein. The sample lists roughly 150,000 distinct CDR3 sequences, 32% seen once, with 52% in the top ten. The germline V gene encodes CDR1 LNHDA and CDR2 SQIVND (reference sequence). The trim removed 3 bases at V and 1 base at J, leaving 1 base unmatched. CDR3 length: 14 amino acids. The origin of this receptor is a human donor in good health (CMV status not recorded). Some clones in this sample may be carry-over from other donors' samples. The input for sequencing was CD8+ T cells from cultured PBMCs, taken from culture after CMV antigen stimulation. This chain links TRBV19 with TRBJ1-1; TRBD1 aligns across 8 bases. The DNA for the CDR3 is TGTGCCAGTAGTATTGGACAGGGGAACACTGAAGCTTTCTTT. It codes for CASSIGQGNTEAFF.